One T cell receptor (beta chain) is described in this entry. As for time point: patch test 1, 2 weeks after DPC sensitization. The treatment was: therapeutic diphenylcyclopropenone sensitization with weekly scalp DPC. The germline V gene has CDR1 SGHRS and CDR2 YFSETQ. Trimming removed 4 bases from V and 5 bases from J, with 12 bases in between. CDR3 size: 13 residues. TCRdb independently ran MiXCR on the RACE reads; one entry per CDR3 protein. The table records around 380,000 distinct CDR3 sequences, nearly 5% of them present only once. The entry originates in a study of human T cells and chemical hapten exposure.

This receptor was obtained from a woman in her forties or fifties with alopecia areata. Some clones in this sample may be carry-over from other donors' samples. The rearrangement uses TRBV5-1 and TRBJ2-5; D remains unclear. The material was whole blood, obtained in connection with sensitization to the hapten diphenylcyclopropenone (DPC). The CDR3 DNA is TGCGCCAGCAGCCCGGCCTCTTTGGAGACCCAGTACTTC. It specifies CASSPASLETQYF.